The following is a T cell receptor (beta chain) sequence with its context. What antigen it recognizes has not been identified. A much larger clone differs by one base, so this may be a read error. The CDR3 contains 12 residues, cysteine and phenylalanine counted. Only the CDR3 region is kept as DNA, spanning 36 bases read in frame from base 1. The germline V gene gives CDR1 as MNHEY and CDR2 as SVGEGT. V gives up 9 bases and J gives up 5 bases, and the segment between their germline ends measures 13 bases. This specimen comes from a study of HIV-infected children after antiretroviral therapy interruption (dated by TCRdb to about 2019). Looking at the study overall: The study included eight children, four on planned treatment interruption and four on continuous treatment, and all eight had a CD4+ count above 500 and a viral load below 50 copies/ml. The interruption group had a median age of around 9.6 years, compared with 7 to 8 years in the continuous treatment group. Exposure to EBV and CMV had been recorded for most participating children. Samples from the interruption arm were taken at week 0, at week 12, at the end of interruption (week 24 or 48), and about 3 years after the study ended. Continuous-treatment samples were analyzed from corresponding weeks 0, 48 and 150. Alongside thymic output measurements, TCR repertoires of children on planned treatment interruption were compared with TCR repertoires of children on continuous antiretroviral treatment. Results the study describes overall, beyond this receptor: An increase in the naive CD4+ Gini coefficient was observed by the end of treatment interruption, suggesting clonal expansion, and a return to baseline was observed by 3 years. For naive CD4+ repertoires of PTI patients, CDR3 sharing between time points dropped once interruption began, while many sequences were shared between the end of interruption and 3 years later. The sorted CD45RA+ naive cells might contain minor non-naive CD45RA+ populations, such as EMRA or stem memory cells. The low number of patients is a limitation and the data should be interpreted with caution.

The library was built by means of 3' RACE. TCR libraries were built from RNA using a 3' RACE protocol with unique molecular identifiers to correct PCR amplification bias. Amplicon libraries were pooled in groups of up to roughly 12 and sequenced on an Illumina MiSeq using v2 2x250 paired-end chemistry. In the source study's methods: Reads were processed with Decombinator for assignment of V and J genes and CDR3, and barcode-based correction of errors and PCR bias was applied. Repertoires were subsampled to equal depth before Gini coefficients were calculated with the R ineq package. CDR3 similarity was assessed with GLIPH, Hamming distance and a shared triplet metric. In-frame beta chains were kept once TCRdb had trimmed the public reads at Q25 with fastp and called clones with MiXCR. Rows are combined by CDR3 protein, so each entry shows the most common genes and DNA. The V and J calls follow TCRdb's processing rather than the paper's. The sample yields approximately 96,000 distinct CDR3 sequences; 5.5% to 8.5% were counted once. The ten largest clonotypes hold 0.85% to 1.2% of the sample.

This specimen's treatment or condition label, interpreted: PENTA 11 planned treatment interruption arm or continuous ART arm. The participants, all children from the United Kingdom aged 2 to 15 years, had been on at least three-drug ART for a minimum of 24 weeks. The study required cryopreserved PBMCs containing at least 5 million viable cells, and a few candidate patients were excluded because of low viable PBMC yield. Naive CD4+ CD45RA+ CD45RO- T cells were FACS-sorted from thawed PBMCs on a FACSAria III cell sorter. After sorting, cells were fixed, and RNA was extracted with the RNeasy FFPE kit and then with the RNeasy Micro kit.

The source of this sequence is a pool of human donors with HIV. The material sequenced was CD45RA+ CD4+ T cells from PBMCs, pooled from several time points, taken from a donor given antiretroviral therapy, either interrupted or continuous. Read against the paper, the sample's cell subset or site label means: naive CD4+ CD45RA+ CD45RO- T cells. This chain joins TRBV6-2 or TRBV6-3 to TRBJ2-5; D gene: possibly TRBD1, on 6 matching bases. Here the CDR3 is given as CARGQWMETQYF. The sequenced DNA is TGTGCCAGAGGACAGTGGATGGAGACCCAGTACTTC.